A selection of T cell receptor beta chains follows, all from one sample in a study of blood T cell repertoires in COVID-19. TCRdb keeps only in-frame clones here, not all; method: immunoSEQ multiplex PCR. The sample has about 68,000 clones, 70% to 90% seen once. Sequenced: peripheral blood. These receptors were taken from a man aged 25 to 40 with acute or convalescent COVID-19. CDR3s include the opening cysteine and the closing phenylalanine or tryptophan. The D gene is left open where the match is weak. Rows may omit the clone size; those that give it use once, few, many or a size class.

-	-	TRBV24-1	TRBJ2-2	CAPITQARSTGELFF	TGTGCCCCCATCACACAGGCGAGGAGCACCGGGGAGCTGTTTTTT
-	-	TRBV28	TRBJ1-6	CASRGGQGGYSPLHF	TGTGCCAGCAGGGGAGGGCAGGGCGGTTATTCACCCCTCCACTTT
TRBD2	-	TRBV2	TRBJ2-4	CASSLAGGHIQYF	TGTGCCAGCAGTCTAGCGGGAGGTCACATTCAGTACTTC
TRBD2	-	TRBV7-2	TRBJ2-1	CASSFTPGGSYYNEQFF	TGTGCCAGCAGCTTCACCCCCGGCGGGAGCTACTACAATGAGCAGTTCTTC
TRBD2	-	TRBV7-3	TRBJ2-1	CASSLGGRASSYNEQFF	TGTGCCAGCAGCTTAGGCGGGAGGGCCAGCTCCTACAATGAGCAGTTCTTC
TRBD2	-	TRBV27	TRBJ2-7	CASSLSPISGTSYEQYF	TGTGCCAGCAGTTTATCCCCTATTAGCGGGACGTCCTACGAGCAGTACTTC
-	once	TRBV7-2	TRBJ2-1	CASSLGQGAYNEQFF	TGTGCCAGCAGCTTAGGGCAGGGTGCCTACAATGAGCAGTTCTTC
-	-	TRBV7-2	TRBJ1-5	CASSPGVNPNQPQHF	TGTGCCAGCAGCCCGGGAGTTAATCCCAATCAGCCCCAGCATTTT
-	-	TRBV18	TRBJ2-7	CASSPENSYEQYF	TGTGCCAGCTCACCAGAGAATTCCTACGAGCAGTACTTC
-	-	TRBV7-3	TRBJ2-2	CASSTQTGELFF	TGTGCCAGCAGCACCCAGACCGGGGAGCTGTTTTTT
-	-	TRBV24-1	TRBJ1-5	CATQGGYSNQPQHF	TGTGCCACTCAAGGGGGTTATAGCAATCAGCCCCAGCATTTT
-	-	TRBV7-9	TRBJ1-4	CASSPGRDFNEKLFF	TGTGCCAGCAGCCCTGGGCGGGACTTTAATGAAAAACTGTTTTTT
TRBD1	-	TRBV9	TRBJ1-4	CASSVGGGYEKLFF	TGTGCCAGCAGCGTTGGAGGGGGCTATGAAAAACTGTTTTTT
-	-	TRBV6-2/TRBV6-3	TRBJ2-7	CASSSRVGEQYF	TGTGCCAGCAGTTCCAGGGTCGGCGAGCAGTACTTC
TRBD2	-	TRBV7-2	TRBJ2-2	CASSGREGPGELFF	TGTGCCAGCAGCGGGAGGGAGGGACCCGGGGAGCTGTTTTTT
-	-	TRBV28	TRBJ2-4	CASSPRGRIGRYF	TGTGCCAGCAGTCCCCGAGGTAGGATTGGGAGGTACTTC
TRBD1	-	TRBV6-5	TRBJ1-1	CASSPDRARAFF	TGTGCCAGCAGTCCAGACAGGGCCAGAGCTTTCTTT
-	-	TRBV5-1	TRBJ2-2	CASSLEGGMNTGELFF	TGCGCCAGCAGCTTGGAGGGCGGGATGAACACCGGGGAGCTGTTTTTT